The present TCR beta chain was sequenced within a study of T cell responses to AZD1222 COVID-19 vaccine. Produced via immunoSEQ multiplex PCR; TCRdb's table is partial and in-frame only. The table has about 150,000 clones, about 90% seen once. The CDR3 is made up of 14 amino acids. Per the germline V gene, CDR1 is SNHLY and CDR2 is FYNNEI. The V and J ends lost 4 bases and 0 bases respectively, with 7 bases between them. The specimen comprised peripheral blood, sampled on day 0 of AZD1222 vaccination. The clonotype was recovered from an adult in good health. This chain connects TRBV2 to TRBJ1-5; the D is unclear. In nucleotides, the CDR3 is TGTGCCAGCAGTGGGGAGGGTAGCAATCAGCCCCAGCATTTT. Amino acids: CASSGEGSNQPQHF.